This TCR beta chain was recorded in a study of T cell changes during pregnancy in multiple sclerosis. The CDR3 is 14 residues long. J was trimmed by 3 bases and V by 8 bases; bases with no gene match: 5. CDR1 is SGHVS, CDR2 FNYEAQ, per germline. Sequenced by immunoSEQ multiplex PCR; TCRdb stores in-frame clones only, minus some. The table includes fewer than 50,000 clones, approximately 94% detected once. This chain uses TRBV7-6 with TRBJ1-4; TRBD1 aligns across 8 bases. Sequencing was performed on CD8+ T cells from peripheral blood mononuclear cells, taken before pregnancy. The clonotype originates from a female donor with multiple sclerosis, enrolled in a pregnancy study. The CDR3 DNA is TGTGCCAGCGGATTGACAGGGGCTAATGAAAAACTGTTTTTT. It is translated as CASGLTGANEKLFF. Variable domain in full (rest from reference TRBV7-6 and TRBJ1-4): GAGVSQSPRYKVTKRGQDVALRCDPISGHVSLYWYRQALGQGPEFLTYFNYEAQQDKSGLPNDRFSAERPEGSISTLTIQRTEQRDSAMYRCASGLTGANEKLFFGSGTQLSVL.